This T cell receptor (beta chain) was retrieved from a study of beta chain features in type 1 diabetes. The CDR3 has 15 amino acids. V lost 3 bases and J lost 0, with 12 bases in between. CDR1 is SGHRS, CDR2 YFSETQ, per germline. The authors reverse transcribed all of the isolated RNA, so sequencing captured expressed TCRB transcripts. TCRdb keeps only in-frame clones here, not all; method: immunoSEQ multiplex PCR. Altogether about 270,000 clones are present, 14% being singletons, with the ten largest covering around 0.025%. The authors sorted CD4+ naive, central memory, regulatory and stem cell-like memory cells via CD45RO/CCR7/CD25/CD127/CD95/CD27. Populations obtained by sorting all exceeded 95% purity. Whole-study findings and limits: PCR might favor shorter templates, but any such skew would affect patients and controls equally. The study found moderately but significantly shorter TCRB CDR3s in all four CD4+ subsets of Type 1 diabetes patients.

On this clone itself: Its antigen is not identified.

The sequencing input was naive CD4+ T cells from blood. The V and J genes are TRBV5-1 and TRBJ1-2, with D possibly being TRBD1 (5 bases). The source is a woman between 35 and 50 years old in good health. The CDR3 loop is CASSSKATANYGYTF. The CDR3 nucleotides are TGCGCCAGCAGCTCCAAAGCGACAGCTAACTATGGCTACACCTTC.